The entry that follows covers one TCR beta chain sequence. This CDR3 is 14 amino acids long. CDR1 and CDR2 from the germline V gene are SGHRS and YFSETQ. The germline V and J ends were trimmed by 4 bases and 8 bases, with 16 bases remaining between them. The data derive from a study of blood T cell repertoires in COVID-19. Turning to the study itself: There were acute and convalescent COVID-19 samples, and they came from the United States, Italy and Spain.

In the source study's methods: Reference gene primer amplification gave nucleated cell count estimates. Some clones are missing from TCRdb's copy, which holds only in-frame ones; the method was immunoSEQ multiplex PCR. The V and J calls and clone size are taken from that table; D and trimming were inferred from the DNA. The sample lists 84,000 or so clones, approximately 75% seen once, with about 13% in the top ten. The rearrangement links TRBV5-1 to TRBJ1-3, with D tentatively TRBD1 (6 bases). The receptor comes from a human donor in a cohort sampled during active COVID-19. Input material: peripheral blood. In DNA, the CDR3 is TGCGCCAGCAGCGCAACAGGGACCCGGGACACCATATATTTT. It codes for CASSATGTRDTIYF.